The 18 T cell receptor beta chains in this list originate from one sample, sequenced in a study of blood T cell repertoires in COVID-19. Using immunoSEQ multiplex PCR, the repertoire was profiled, and TCRdb retains in-frame clones only, with some absent. The table shows around 210,000 clones, with around four fifths occurring only once. Specimen: peripheral blood. Receptor source: a man in his sixties with COVID-19, enrolled during active disease.

The chain links TRBV15 to TRBJ2-7, with 7 bases that match TRBD2. This CDR3 has 15 amino acids. J was trimmed by 0 bases and V by 2 bases; bases with no gene match: 4. Looked up from germline, CDR1 is LNHNV and CDR2 is YYDKDF (reference sequence). The CDR3: CATSRLAEFSYEQYF. The CDR3 DNA reads as TGTGCCACCAGCAGACTAGCGGAATTCTCCTACGAGCAGTACTTC.

The chain is built from TRBV28 and TRBJ1-5, with 11 bases that match TRBD1. V lost 10 bases to trimming and J lost 6 bases; unmatched junction nucleotides: 5. Germline V gene lookup returns CDR1 MDHEN and CDR2 SYDVKM. CDR3 length equals 13 residues. The CDR3 coding sequence is TGTGCCATTGGACAGGGGGCAACTCAGCCCCAGCATTTT. The encoded protein is CAIGQGATQPQHF.

This chain connects TRBV19 to TRBJ1-1; no clear D gene. This CDR3 spans 15 amino acids. In germline, CDR1 is LNHDA, CDR2 SQIVND (reference sequence). Trimming removed 1 base at V and 1 base at J, with 10 bases between. The CDR3 region is CASSIGRVQNTEAFF. CDR3 DNA sequence: TGTGCCAGTAGTATAGGGAGGGTTCAGAACACTGAAGCTTTCTTT.

The V and J genes are TRBV6-1 and TRBJ1-1; no clear D gene. Per the germline V gene, CDR1 is MNHNS and CDR2 is SASEGT. The CDR3 sequence is 13 residues long. V gave up 3 bases and J gave up 3 bases, with 8 bases separating them. For the CDR3, the DNA is TGTGCCAGCAGTGAGTCGCAGGACACTGAAGCTTTCTTT. Amino acids: CASSESQDTEAFF.

V usage is TRBV29-1 and J usage is TRBJ2-1; 10 positions agree with TRBD2. Per germline, CDR1 SQVTM and CDR2 ANQGSEA. The trim removed 4 bases at V and 0 bases at J, leaving 3 bases unmatched. This CDR3 is 15 amino acids long. The CDR3 nucleotides read TGCAGCGTTGCACTAGCGGGGCTCTCCTACAATGAGCAGTTCTTC. It codes for CSVALAGLSYNEQFF.

The chain uses TRBV6-6 and TRBJ1-3; D call uncertain. V lost 5 bases and J 4 bases, leaving 15 bases between the germline ends. CDR1 is MNHNY, CDR2 SVGAGI, per germline (reference sequence). The CDR3 length is 15 residues. Written as DNA, the CDR3 is TGTGCCAGCAGTCGCCTACTCCCGTTGGGAAACACCATATATTTT. Amino acid sequence: CASSRLLPLGNTIYF.

The chain has TRBV27 and TRBJ1-5; D call uncertain. The CDR3 contains 14 residues. V lost 3 bases to trimming and J lost 6 bases, with 12 bases between them. Germline V gene sequence: CDR1 MNHEY, CDR2 SMNVEV (reference sequence). This CDR3 reads CASSFGGFAQPQHF. DNA of the CDR3: TGTGCCAGCAGTTTCGGAGGTTTTGCTCAGCCCCAGCATTTT.

The V gene is TRBV28, the J gene TRBJ2-1; 13 nucleotides match TRBD2. From germline, CDR1 is MDHEN and CDR2 SYDVKM. The V and J ends lost 7 bases and 6 bases, in that order; junction bases with no gene match: 6. The CDR3 length is 15 residues. DNA for the CDR3: TGTGCCAGCACGACTAGCGGGAGGTCTTCCAATGAGCAGTTCTTC. It specifies CASTTSGRSSNEQFF. The full variable domain, rest sourced from reference TRBV28 and TRBJ2-1, is DVKVTQSSRYLVKRTGEKVFLECVQDMDHENMFWYRQDPGLGLRLIYFSYDVKMKEKGDIPEGYSVSREKKERFSLILESASTNQTSMYLCASTTSGRSSNEQFFGPGTRLTVL.

The rearrangement uses TRBV5-1 and TRBJ2-2, with TRBD2 matching 7 bases. CDR1 SGHRS and CDR2 YFSETQ come from the germline V gene. V was pared by 2 bases and J by 5 bases, with 12 bases of the junction left unmatched. CDR3 size: 17 residues. This CDR3 is CASSFLAGGSRTGELFF. The CDR3 DNA reads TGCGCCAGCAGCTTCTTAGCCGGCGGGAGTAGGACCGGGGAGCTGTTTTTT. The full variable domain, rest sourced from reference TRBV5-1 and TRBJ2-2, is KAGVTQTPRYLIKTRGQQVTLSCSPISGHRSVSWYQQTPGQGLQFLFEYFSETQRNKGNFPGRFSGRQFSNSRSEMNVSTLELGDSALYLCASSFLAGGSRTGELFFGEGSRLTVL.

The CDR3 coding sequence is TGTGCCAGCAGGCCCCCGGCAGGGGGCGGAGACACTGAAGCTTTCTTT. It codes for CASRPPAGGGDTEAFF. V gene TRBV2 combines with J gene TRBJ1-1; 8 bases line up with TRBD1. V was clipped by 6 bases and J by 3 bases; unmatched bases: 12. CDR1 is SNHLY and CDR2 is FYNNEI in the germline V gene. This CDR3 has 16 amino acids.

CDR3 nucleotides: TGTGCCAGCAGCTTAGGATCTTCGAGGGCCGGAGGCTACACCTTC. Translation gives CASSLGSSRAGGYTF. The chain is built from TRBV7-8 and TRBJ1-2; D not certain. Trimming stripped 1 base from V and 8 bases from J, with 17 bases between. The CDR3 runs 15 residues. Germline V gene data show CDR1 as SGHVS and CDR2 as FQNEAQ.

The J gene is TRBJ2-7, the V gene TRBV7-2; D is unresolved. Germline values: CDR1 SGHTA, CDR2 FQGNSA. The CDR3 consists of 15 residues. V gave up 1 base and J gave up 1 base, with 11 bases separating them. CDR3 region: CASSLDSLNSYEQYF. In nucleotides, the CDR3 is TGTGCCAGCAGCTTAGACAGCTTGAATTCCTACGAGCAGTACTTC. Looking up the rest from reference TRBV7-2 and TRBJ2-7 gives the full variable domain: GAGVSQSPSNKVTEKGKDVELRCDPISGHTALYWYRQSLGQGLEFLIYFQGNSAPDKSGLPSDRFSAERTGGSVSTLTIQRTQQEDSAVYLCASSLDSLNSYEQYFGPGTRLTVT.

The V and J genes are TRBV5-1 and TRBJ1-4, with TRBD1 identical over 7 bases. This CDR3 has 15 amino acids. Germline CDR1 and CDR2: SGHRS and YFSETQ. J lost 5 bases, V lost 4 bases, and 8 bases had no gene match. The CDR3 sequence is CASSASGTVNEKLFF. CDR3 DNA: TGCGCCAGCAGCGCCTCCGGGACAGTAAATGAAAAACTGTTTTTT.

The chain has TRBV2 and TRBJ1-1; D possibly corresponds to TRBD1 (5 bases). Per germline, CDR1 SNHLY and CDR2 FYNNEI. Trimming took 6 bases from V and 0 from J, leaving 11 bases between them. The CDR3 runs 14 residues. CDR3 coding DNA: TGTGCCAGCAGCCTAAGGGGCCTGAACACTGAAGCTTTCTTT. It encodes CASSLRGLNTEAFF.

This chain connects TRBV5-1 to TRBJ2-2; D not resolved. Trimming removed 0 bases from V and 9 bases from J, with 12 bases in between. CDR1 SGHRS and CDR2 YFSETQ come from the germline V gene. The CDR3 has 14 residues. In DNA form, the CDR3 reads TGCGCCAGCAGCTTGGCAGGCAGCACGTGGGAGCTGTTTTTT. This gives the protein CASSLAGSTWELFF. The full variable domain, in which reference TRBV5-1 and TRBJ2-2 provide the parts outside the CDR3, is KAGVTQTPRYLIKTRGQQVTLSCSPISGHRSVSWYQQTPGQGLQFLFEYFSETQRNKGNFPGRFSGRQFSNSRSEMNVSTLELGDSALYLCASSLAGSTWELFFGEGSRLTVL.

The V and J genes are TRBV6-1 and TRBJ1-5; 9 nucleotides match TRBD1. The CDR3 length is 15 residues. The junction had 7 bases not matched to a gene; V was cut back by 2 bases and J by 8 bases. In germline, CDR1 is MNHNS, CDR2 SASEGT. The CDR3 sequence is CASSEFGQGIEPQHF. CDR3 DNA sequence: TGTGCCAGCAGTGAATTTGGACAGGGGATAGAGCCCCAGCATTTT.

The J gene is TRBJ1-2, the V gene TRBV28; weak D call: TRBD1 (5 bases). Trimming removed 8 bases from V and 5 bases from J, with 18 bases in between. The CDR3 contains 14 residues. Germline V gene lookup returns CDR1 MDHEN and CDR2 SYDVKM. CDR3 loop: CASHPGGKSYGYTF. Here the CDR3 DNA reads TGTGCCAGCCACCCGGGGGGGAAGAGTTATGGCTACACCTTC.

This clone was detected a few times. The rearrangement joins TRBV19 to TRBJ1-1; TRBD1 matches at 7 bases. Unmatched junction bases numbered 5, after V lost 7 bases and J lost 0 bases. This CDR3 region has 14 residues. Germline V gene data show CDR1 as LNHDA and CDR2 as SQIVND (reference sequence). CDR3 DNA: TGTGCCAGTATCCGGGACAGATTGAACACTGAAGCTTTCTTT. This encodes CASIRDRLNTEAFF.